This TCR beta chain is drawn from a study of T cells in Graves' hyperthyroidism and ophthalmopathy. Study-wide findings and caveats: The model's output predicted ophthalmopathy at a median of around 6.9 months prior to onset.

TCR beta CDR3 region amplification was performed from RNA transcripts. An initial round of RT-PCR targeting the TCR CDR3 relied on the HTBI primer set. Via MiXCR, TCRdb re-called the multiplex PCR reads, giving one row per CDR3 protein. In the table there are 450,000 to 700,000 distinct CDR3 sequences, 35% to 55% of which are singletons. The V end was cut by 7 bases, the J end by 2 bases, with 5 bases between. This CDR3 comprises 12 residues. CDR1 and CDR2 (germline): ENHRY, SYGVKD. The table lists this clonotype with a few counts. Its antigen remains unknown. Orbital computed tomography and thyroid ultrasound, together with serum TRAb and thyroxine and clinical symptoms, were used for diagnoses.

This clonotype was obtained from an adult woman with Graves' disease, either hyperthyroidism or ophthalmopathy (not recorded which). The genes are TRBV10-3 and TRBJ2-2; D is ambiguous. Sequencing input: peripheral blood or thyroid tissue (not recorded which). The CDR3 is CAINGNTGELFF. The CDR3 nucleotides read TGTGCCATCAACGGTAACACCGGGGAGCTGTTTTTT.